This entry is about one TCR beta chain. Its antigen is not identified. CDR1 MNHEY and CDR2 SMNVEV come from the germline V gene (reference sequence). This CDR3 comprises 14 residues. V was shortened by 3 bases and J by 4 bases, with 13 bases between the two germline ends. A multiplex PCR was run with 60 Vbeta primers and 13 Jbeta primers. Method: immunoSEQ multiplex PCR; TCRdb's copy keeps in-frame clones and lacks some. The sample lists 150,000 to 200,000 clones, roughly 84% occurring once. As for the donors, each was a healthy bone marrow donor. This entry comes from a study of cytomegalovirus exposure and HLA in healthy donors. Findings and limits, study-wide: Cytomegalovirus-associated status was assigned to about 160 TCR beta chains.

The sample comprised PBMCs. The rearrangement links TRBV27 to TRBJ2-7; tentatively, D is TRBD1 (5 bases). The sequence derives from a boy between 10 and 17 years old in good health and CMV-seronegative. The CDR3 DNA follows: TGTGCCAGCAGTTTGGGCACAGGAGCTTACGAGCAGTACTTC. It codes for CASSLGTGAYEQYF.